The next 11 T cell receptor beta chains were all read from a single sample in a study of cytomegalovirus exposure and HLA in healthy donors. 60 Vbeta and 13 Jbeta primers were used in PCR. Assay: immunoSEQ multiplex PCR; the TCRdb copy retains only in-frame clones and omits some. The table records roughly 160,000 clones, over 70% of them present only once. The sequenced sample was PBMCs. The receptors originated from a woman aged 45 to 65 in good health and CMV-seropositive.

The chain has TRBV5-1 and TRBJ2-7, with a weak D call TRBD1 (6 bases). The V gene lost 1 base and the J gene lost 4 bases, with 9 bases spanning the gap. CDR3 length equals 13 residues. Germline CDR1 is SGHRS and CDR2 is YFSETQ. DNA for the CDR3: TGCGCCAGCAGCTTGTCGACAGGTTACGAGCAGTACTTC. Amino acids: CASSLSTGYEQYF. The full variable domain, with the rest looked up from reference TRBV5-1 and TRBJ2-7, is KAGVTQTPRYLIKTRGQQVTLSCSPISGHRSVSWYQQTPGQGLQFLFEYFSETQRNKGNFPGRFSGRQFSNSRSEMNVSTLELGDSALYLCASSLSTGYEQYFGPGTRLTVT.

V gene TRBV9 combines with J gene TRBJ1-4, with 8 bases identical to TRBD1. V shed 1 base, J shed 6 bases, and the junction held 2 bases outside the gene matches. The CDR3 consists of 14 residues. Germline V gene lookup returns CDR1 SGDLS and CDR2 YYNGEE. The CDR3 reads CASSVSGGDEKLFF. In DNA, the CDR3 is TGTGCCAGCAGCGTATCAGGGGGCGATGAAAAACTGTTTTTT.

This clone was recorded only once. The J gene is TRBJ1-6, the V gene TRBV19; 10 nucleotides agree with TRBD1. The CDR3 consists of 14 residues. Germline CDR1 LNHDA, CDR2 SQIVND (reference sequence). Losses at the gene ends were 5 bases for V and 7 bases for J; bases not matched to a gene: 2. In nucleotides, the CDR3 is TGTGCCAGTAGTCAGGACAGGGGGAATTCACCCCTCCACTTT. This encodes CASSQDRGNSPLHF.

The rearrangement uses TRBV7-9 and TRBJ2-2, with 8 positions matching TRBD2. CDR1 is SEHNR, CDR2 FQNEAQ, per germline (reference sequence). This CDR3 contains 16 residues. After removal of 8 bases from V and 3 bases from J, the junction contained 11 bases not matched to a gene. The CDR3 spells CASLPRGGPDTGELFF. The CDR3 DNA is TGTGCCAGCTTACCACGGGGGGGCCCGGACACCGGGGAGCTGTTTTTT.

The chain employs TRBV29-1 and TRBJ1-1; D unresolved. The CDR3 covers 11 residues. V lost 8 bases to trimming and J lost 11 bases, with 18 bases between them. The germline V gene encodes CDR1 SQVTM and CDR2 ANQGSEA. CDR3: CSLDPSGEAFF. The CDR3 DNA sequence: TGCAGCCTCGATCCTTCGGGAGAGGCTTTCTTT.

This clone was seen only a few times. The rearrangement joins TRBV5-1 to TRBJ1-5; D remains ambiguous. From germline, CDR1 is SGHRS and CDR2 YFSETQ. The CDR3 has 13 amino acids. V shed 0 bases and J shed 6 bases, with 7 bases lying between them. The CDR3 reads CASSLGALQPQHF. CDR3 coding DNA: TGCGCCAGCAGCTTGGGGGCCCTTCAGCCCCAGCATTTT.

In its sample, this clone was seen a few times. This chain connects TRBV7-9 to TRBJ1-1, with 10 bases lining up with TRBD1. The CDR3 is 17 residues long. Germline CDR1 SEHNR, CDR2 FQNEAQ (reference sequence). Trimming took 7 bases from V and 4 from J; bases not matched to a gene: 15. DNA for the CDR3: TGTGCCAGCATCCCGGGGTCGGGGACAGGGGTTAGCACTGAAGCTTTCTTT. As protein: CASIPGSGTGVSTEAFF. The full variable domain, completed using reference TRBV7-9 and TRBJ1-1, is DTGVSQNPRHKITKRGQNVTFRCDPISEHNRLYWYRQTLGQGPEFLTYFQNEAQLEKSRLLSDRFSAERPKGSFSTLEIQRTEQGDSAMYLCASIPGSGTGVSTEAFFGQGTRLTVV.

The V call is TRBV5-1, the J call TRBJ2-1; 8 bases match TRBD1. The CDR3 is 16 amino acids. Per the germline V gene, CDR1 is SGHRS and CDR2 is YFSETQ. Trimming cost V 0 bases and J 4 bases; bases outside gene matches: 6. CDR3 in amino acids: CASSLEGQVTYNEQFF. CDR3 DNA: TGCGCCAGCAGCTTGGAGGGACAGGTAACTTACAATGAGCAGTTCTTC.

The chain couples TRBV2 to TRBJ2-5; 7 bases fit TRBD1. V was pared by 5 bases and J by 3 bases, with 3 bases of the junction left unmatched. Per germline, CDR1 SNHLY and CDR2 FYNNEI. CDR3 size: 13 residues. CDR3 sequence reads: CASSRDREETQYF. The CDR3 DNA follows: TGTGCCAGCAGTAGAGACAGGGAAGAGACCCAGTACTTC.

This clone has more than one count but fewer than ten. J is TRBJ1-2 and V is TRBV2, with D perhaps matching TRBD1 (5 bases). The CDR3 has 12 residues. Germline CDR1 reads SNHLY; CDR2 reads FYNNEI. With 6 bases removed from V and 2 bases from J, the gap between germline ends came to 7 bases. CDR3 in DNA: TGTGCCAGCAGAGACAGCAACTATGGCTACACCTTC. Translated: CASRDSNYGYTF.

The chain carries TRBV19 and TRBJ1-3; 8 bases fit TRBD1. Germline lookup yields CDR1 LNHDA and CDR2 SQIVND (reference sequence). This CDR3 spans 15 amino acids. V lost 4 bases and J lost 3; bases outside the gene matches: 5. In DNA, the CDR3 is TGTGCCAGTAGTACGACAGGGGAAAGTGGAAACACCATATATTTT. Translating gives CASSTTGESGNTIYF.